This T cell receptor (beta chain) was profiled in a study of T-cell reconstitution after alpha-beta-depleted transplantation in children. Study findings and constraints: In some patients, recipient T cells and intrathymic progenitors surviving conditioning explained high day-60 diversity. Alpha-beta T cells about two months after transplant reportedly derived from several hundred expanded graft clones. From newly produced T cells came most of the T-cell counts and diversity one year after transplant.

The CDR3 has 15 amino acids. Per the germline V gene, CDR1 is SGHDT and CDR2 is YYEEEE. Trimming took 4 bases from V and 8 from J; bases not matched to a gene: 9. Library preparation (for TCRbeta) was performed with unique molecular identifiers. TCRdb independently ran MiXCR on the PCR reads; one entry per CDR3 protein. The table lists 32,000 or so distinct CDR3 sequences, around 7% of them singletons. This clonotype occurred many times. Its cognate antigen is unknown. The specimen was peripheral blood, collected 60 days after TCRalphabeta/CD19-depleted stem cell transplant. The rearrangement joins TRBV5-6 to TRBJ1-5, with 10 bases lining up with TRBD1. This TCR came from a child under two years old who had a stem cell transplant for acute myeloid leukemia, so the T cells may come from the graft donor. CDR3 bases: TGTGCCAGCAGCCCGTGGGACAGGGGTAATGAGCCCCAGCATTTT. Its protein product is CASSPWDRGNEPQHF.